These T cell receptor beta chains were read from a single sample in a study of shared clonotypes between healthy human individuals. This table comes from immunoSEQ multiplex PCR, and its TCRdb copy is limited to in-frame clones, with some not included. This sample has 2 million to 2.5 million clones, with approximately 96% found just once. The source material was naive CD4+ T cells sorted from blood. The source of these receptors is a man aged 18-30 years in good health. The CDR3 runs from the conserved cysteine through the conserved F or W. The order of the fields is clone size, V gene, D gene, J gene, CDR3 DNA, CDR3 protein. D genes are given only for firm matches. The size field is filled for only some rows; it gives once, few, many or a size class.

clone size: -
V gene: TRBV6-5
D gene: -
J gene: TRBJ2-2
CDR3 DNA: TGTGCCAGCAGTTACTCCGGGGTCTCGAACACCGGGGAGCTGTTTTTT
CDR3 protein: CASSYSGVSNTGELFF

clone size: -
V gene: TRBV28
D gene: -
J gene: TRBJ1-5
CDR3 DNA: TGTGCCAGCAGCCGAGACAGCACCAATCAGCCCCAGCATTTT
CDR3 protein: CASSRDSTNQPQHF

clone size: -
V gene: TRBV19
D gene: -
J gene: TRBJ2-5
CDR3 DNA: TGTGCCAGCCGCAGGGGAGTCGGTGAGACCCAGTACTTC
CDR3 protein: CASRRGVGETQYF

clone size: -
V gene: TRBV7-9
D gene: TRBD2
J gene: TRBJ2-5
CDR3 DNA: TGTGCCAGCAGCCCCTGGGGCGGGGGACAAGAGACCCAGTACTTC
CDR3 protein: CASSPWGGGQETQYF

clone size: -
V gene: TRBV29-1
D gene: TRBD1
J gene: TRBJ2-1
CDR3 DNA: TGCAGCGTTCAGCGGTCAGGGGGCGGGTACAATGAGCAGTTCTTC
CDR3 protein: CSVQRSGGGYNEQFF

clone size: -
V gene: TRBV7-9
D gene: -
J gene: TRBJ1-3
CDR3 DNA: TGTGCCAGCAGCGACGGATGGGTTGGAAACACCATATATTTT
CDR3 protein: CASSDGWVGNTIYF

clone size: once
V gene: TRBV30
D gene: -
J gene: TRBJ1-1
CDR3 DNA: TGTGCCTGGGTTGGCCGTATTGTCTCGAGGACTGAAGCTTTCTTT
CDR3 protein: CAWVGRIVSRTEAFF

clone size: -
V gene: TRBV11-2
D gene: -
J gene: TRBJ2-7
CDR3 DNA: TGTGCCAGCAATCCAAAGAGGGGCGCGGGGCAGTACTTC
CDR3 protein: CASNPKRGAGQYF

clone size: -
V gene: TRBV7-2
D gene: -
J gene: TRBJ1-3
CDR3 DNA: TGTGCCAGCAGCTTTGCAGAAAGCTCTGGAAACACCATATATTTT
CDR3 protein: CASSFAESSGNTIYF

clone size: -
V gene: TRBV14
D gene: -
J gene: TRBJ1-1
CDR3 DNA: TGTGCCAGCAGCCAAGTATGGACCACTGAAGCTTTCTTT
CDR3 protein: CASSQVWTTEAFF

clone size: few
V gene: TRBV9
D gene: TRBD2
J gene: TRBJ2-1
CDR3 DNA: TGTGCCAGCAGCGTCTCCCGGGCGGGGGGGAACCCCAATGAGCAGTTCTTC
CDR3 protein: CASSVSRAGGNPNEQFF

clone size: -
V gene: TRBV27
D gene: TRBD2
J gene: TRBJ2-3
CDR3 DNA: TGTGCCAGCAGTTTAGAGGGACTAGCGGGATCAGATACGCAGTATTTT
CDR3 protein: CASSLEGLAGSDTQYF

clone size: -
V gene: TRBV5-4
D gene: -
J gene: TRBJ1-1
CDR3 DNA: TGTGCCAGCGGACGGACTGATTCGCTGAACACTGAAGCTTTCTTT
CDR3 protein: CASGRTDSLNTEAFF

clone size: -
V gene: TRBV18
D gene: TRBD2
J gene: TRBJ2-2
CDR3 DNA: TGTGCCAGCTCACCCCCAACGGGGGGGAACACCGGGGAGCTGTTTTTT
CDR3 protein: CASSPPTGGNTGELFF

clone size: -
V gene: TRBV29-1
D gene: -
J gene: TRBJ2-2
CDR3 DNA: TGCAGCGCCAGCCCGGGGGCAGCGAACACCGGGGAGCTGTTTTTT
CDR3 protein: CSASPGAANTGELFF

clone size: -
V gene: TRBV9
D gene: TRBD2
J gene: TRBJ2-1
CDR3 DNA: TGTGCCAGCAGCACCGAAGGGGTAGCGGGAGAAAGCATTAAGAATGAGCAGTTCTTC
CDR3 protein: CASSTEGVAGESIKNEQFF

clone size: -
V gene: TRBV5-8
D gene: TRBD2
J gene: TRBJ2-3
CDR3 DNA: TGTGCCAGCAGCTGGCCGGGACTAGAAGGTGATACGCAGTATTTT
CDR3 protein: CASSWPGLEGDTQYF

clone size: -
V gene: TRBV2
D gene: TRBD2
J gene: TRBJ2-1
CDR3 DNA: TGTGCCAGTACGTCCGGGCCGGGGACTAGCGTGTTCTTC
CDR3 protein: CASTSGPGTSVFF

clone size: -
V gene: TRBV5-6
D gene: TRBD2
J gene: TRBJ2-3
CDR3 DNA: TGTGCCAGCGGCTTGAGACGGGGGGGCAGAGGGACAGATACGCAGTATTTT
CDR3 protein: CASGLRRGGRGTDTQYF

clone size: -
V gene: TRBV4-3
D gene: -
J gene: TRBJ1-2
CDR3 DNA: TGCGCCAGCAGCCAAGATGGCGGTTACTATGGCTACACCTTC
CDR3 protein: CASSQDGGYYGYTF

clone size: -
V gene: TRBV2
D gene: -
J gene: TRBJ2-2
CDR3 DNA: TGTGCCAGCAGTGTAGATGGCGGGGAGCTGTTTTTT
CDR3 protein: CASSVDGGELFF

clone size: -
V gene: TRBV14
D gene: -
J gene: TRBJ2-1
CDR3 DNA: TGTGCCAGCAGCCAAGAGGGTTGGGGATATGAGCAGTTCTTC
CDR3 protein: CASSQEGWGYEQFF

clone size: -
V gene: TRBV29-1
D gene: -
J gene: TRBJ2-5
CDR3 DNA: TGCAGCGACCGGGACCCTACACACGAGACCCAGTACTTC
CDR3 protein: CSDRDPTHETQYF

clone size: -
V gene: TRBV5-1
D gene: -
J gene: TRBJ2-2
CDR3 DNA: TGCGCCAGCAGCTTGGGGGCAGGATCCACCGGGGAGCTGTTTTTT
CDR3 protein: CASSLGAGSTGELFF

clone size: -
V gene: TRBV10-3
D gene: -
J gene: TRBJ2-2
CDR3 DNA: TGTGCCATCGGGTGGCAGGAGAACACCGGGGAGCTGTTTTTT
CDR3 protein: CAIGWQENTGELFF

clone size: -
V gene: TRBV5-1
D gene: -
J gene: TRBJ2-5
CDR3 DNA: TGCGCCAGCAGCGAGGGGACGCCCGGGTGGGAGACCCAGTACTTC
CDR3 protein: CASSEGTPGWETQYF

clone size: -
V gene: TRBV20-1
D gene: -
J gene: TRBJ2-3
CDR3 DNA: TGCAGTGCTGCAGGGACAAATACGCAGTATTTT
CDR3 protein: CSAAGTNTQYF

clone size: -
V gene: TRBV5-4
D gene: -
J gene: TRBJ2-2
CDR3 DNA: TGTGCCGTGTCCCAGACCAACACCGGGGAGCTGTTTTTT
CDR3 protein: CAVSQTNTGELFF

clone size: -
V gene: TRBV5-1
D gene: -
J gene: TRBJ2-3
CDR3 DNA: TGCGCCAGCAGCCTGACTAGTTTCACAGATACGCAGTATTTT
CDR3 protein: CASSLTSFTDTQYF

clone size: -
V gene: TRBV4-3
D gene: TRBD1
J gene: TRBJ1-2
CDR3 DNA: TGCGCCAGCAGCCAGACCGGGACAGGGGGTGGCTACACCTTC
CDR3 protein: CASSQTGTGGGYTF

clone size: -
V gene: TRBV2
D gene: -
J gene: TRBJ1-2
CDR3 DNA: TGTGCCAGCAGCGGGGGGTTCGAGGGCTACACCTTC
CDR3 protein: CASSGGFEGYTF

clone size: once
V gene: TRBV2
D gene: TRBD1
J gene: TRBJ1-1
CDR3 DNA: TGTGCCAGCAGTGGGTACGGGACAGGGGGAAAGACTGAAGCTTTCTTT
CDR3 protein: CASSGYGTGGKTEAFF

clone size: -
V gene: TRBV5-5
D gene: -
J gene: TRBJ1-5
CDR3 DNA: TGTGCCAGCACCCCTGAGGGACACTTTGGTAATCAGCCCCAGCATTTT
CDR3 protein: CASTPEGHFGNQPQHF

clone size: once
V gene: TRBV5-1
D gene: -
J gene: TRBJ1-1
CDR3 DNA: TGCGCCAGCAGCGAGCAAGCGAACACTGAAGCTTTCTTT
CDR3 protein: CASSEQANTEAFF

clone size: -
V gene: TRBV6-6
D gene: -
J gene: TRBJ1-5
CDR3 DNA: TGTGCCAGCAGTTACACTGGACGGACTAGCAATCAGCCCCAGCATTTT
CDR3 protein: CASSYTGRTSNQPQHF

clone size: -
V gene: TRBV11-2
D gene: TRBD2
J gene: TRBJ2-2
CDR3 DNA: TGTGCCAGCAGCTCCGGGACTAGCGTTCTCACCGGGGAGCTGTTTTTT
CDR3 protein: CASSSGTSVLTGELFF

clone size: -
V gene: TRBV4-1
D gene: -
J gene: TRBJ2-6
CDR3 DNA: TGCGCCAGCAGCCCCGTACGGGGTGGGGCCAACGTCCTGACTTTC
CDR3 protein: CASSPVRGGANVLTF

clone size: -
V gene: TRBV28
D gene: TRBD1
J gene: TRBJ1-2
CDR3 DNA: TGTGCCAGCAGTTCCCCATTGGACAGGGGGCATCACTATGGCTACACCTTC
CDR3 protein: CASSSPLDRGHHYGYTF

clone size: -
V gene: TRBV27
D gene: -
J gene: TRBJ1-4
CDR3 DNA: TGTGCCAGCGGGACGGGGACAACTAATGAAAAACTGTTTTTT
CDR3 protein: CASGTGTTNEKLFF

clone size: -
V gene: TRBV6-1
D gene: -
J gene: TRBJ1-1
CDR3 DNA: TGTGCCAGCAGTGAAGGGGTGGGGGGCCGGCCGAACACTGAAGCTTTCTTT
CDR3 protein: CASSEGVGGRPNTEAFF

clone size: once
V gene: TRBV29-1
D gene: TRBD1
J gene: TRBJ2-5
CDR3 DNA: TGCAGCGCCACAGGGGGCCGAGAGACCCAGTACTTC
CDR3 protein: CSATGGRETQYF

clone size: -
V gene: TRBV28
D gene: -
J gene: TRBJ2-7
CDR3 DNA: TGTGCCAGCAGTTTGGACTCCCTAGGCTCCTACGAGCAGTACTTC
CDR3 protein: CASSLDSLGSYEQYF

clone size: -
V gene: TRBV4-1
D gene: TRBD1
J gene: TRBJ1-1
CDR3 DNA: TGCGCCAGCAGCCAGACAGGGGGGTCTTACACTGAAGCTTTCTTT
CDR3 protein: CASSQTGGSYTEAFF

clone size: -
V gene: TRBV6-1
D gene: -
J gene: TRBJ1-3
CDR3 DNA: TGTGCCATACAAAACCTTTTCTCTGGAAACACCATATATTTT
CDR3 protein: CAIQNLFSGNTIYF

clone size: -
V gene: TRBV11-2
D gene: -
J gene: TRBJ1-1
CDR3 DNA: TGTGCCAGCAGCTTTGGGCTAGGCACTGAAGCTTTCTTT
CDR3 protein: CASSFGLGTEAFF

clone size: -
V gene: TRBV6-5
D gene: -
J gene: TRBJ2-1
CDR3 DNA: TGTGCCAGCAGTTACCGGCGGGAGCAGTTCTTC
CDR3 protein: CASSYRREQFF